Shown below are 5 T cell receptor beta chains from a single sample sequenced in a study of T cells after yellow fever vaccination. TCRdb independently ran MiXCR on the 5' RACE reads; one entry per CDR3 protein. The data hold tens of thousands of distinct CDR3 sequences, with 7.5% to 9% observed a single time. The material sequenced was CD8+ T cells sorted from PBMCs, taken on the day of the yellow fever booster vaccination. These receptors were taken from a man younger than 45 who received the YFV17D yellow fever vaccine.

This clonotype showed up just a few times. As DNA, the CDR3 is TGCAGTGCTGGGGGGGGGACAGAGAACACTGAAGCTTTCTTT. Residues: CSAGGGTENTEAFF. The V call is TRBV20-1, the J call TRBJ1-1, with TRBD1 matching 7 bases. V dropped 5 bases and J dropped 1; count of bases not matched to a gene: 7. Germline V lookup: CDR1 DFQATT, CDR2 SNEGSKA (reference sequence). The length of the CDR3 is 14 residues.

The chain carries TRBV4-3 and TRBJ2-1; TRBD2 matches 11 bases. Per germline, CDR1 LGHNA and CDR2 YSLEER. J gave up 4 bases and V 3 bases, and 2 bases lay outside the gene matches. The CDR3 sequence is 15 residues long. The CDR3 DNA reads TGCGCCAGCAGCCACGGGACTAGCGGATACAATGAGCAGTTCTTC. It is translated as CASSHGTSGYNEQFF.

This clonotype was picked up one time. One end of the junction is discordant with germline, which a read error may explain. The V call is TRBV4-2, the J call TRBJ2-7; D call uncertain. The CDR3 consists of 14 residues. The germline CDR1 and CDR2 sequences are LGHNA and YNFKEQ. The chain's CDR3 is CAISPGLICYEQYF. CDR3 DNA: TGTGCCATCAGCCCCGGGCTCATCTGCTACGAGCAGTACTTC.

As concerns this clonotype: A much larger clone lies one base from this, so it may be a read error. The chain links TRBV12-3 or TRBV12-4 to TRBJ2-1; D not resolved. The ends were cut back, 7 bases at V and 9 bases at J, with 13 bases in the middle. CDR3 size: 12 residues. The CDR3 region is CASTHLRTEQFF. CDR3 coding DNA: TGTGCCAGCACTCATCTTCGCACTGAGCAGTTCTTC.

This chain uses TRBV29-1 with TRBJ2-1; 11 positions agree with TRBD2. The germline gives CDR1 SQVTM, CDR2 ANQGSEA. Trimming cost V 1 base and J 2 bases; bases outside gene matches: 4. This CDR3 contains 16 residues. CDR3 DNA: TGCAGCGTTGAAGGAACTAGCGGGAGTCCCTACAATGAGCAGTTCTTC. Its translation: CSVEGTSGSPYNEQFF.